Described below is a single TCR beta chain sequence and its context. Its cognate antigen is unknown. Trimming at V came to 5 bases and at J to 7 bases, leaving 7 bases not matched to a gene. The CDR3 sequence is 13 residues long. Germline CDR1 SEHNR, CDR2 FQNEAQ (reference sequence). Using immunoSEQ multiplex PCR, the repertoire was profiled, and TCRdb retains in-frame clones only, with some absent. The data contain approximately 16,000 clones, about 70% of them seen just once; the ten biggest clones take up about 10%. Ipilimumab, 1 mg/kg, started 14 to 28 days after autologous transplant. Dosing: nivolumab 3 mg/kg IV, weeks 1, 4, 7, 10, then every two weeks to week 26. The data are from a study of ipilimumab plus nivolumab after autologous stem cell transplantation. About the study: Patients received a median of about 5 ipilimumab and roughly 8 nivolumab doses.

Whole-study findings and limits: TCR repertoire, Treg phenotype and gut microbiota reportedly support more study of this approach.

The chain combines TRBV7-9 with TRBJ2-7; 8 nucleotides line up with TRBD1. The source was PBMCs, collected in a trial of ipilimumab plus nivolumab as post-transplant consolidation. This TCR came from a male donor with primary mediastinal lymphoma. The CDR3 reads CASSQDRVGEQYF. For the CDR3, the DNA is TGTGCCAGCAGCCAGGACAGGGTCGGAGAGCAGTACTTC. The full variable domain, in which reference TRBV7-9 and TRBJ2-7 provide the parts outside the CDR3, is DTGVSQNPRHKITKRGQNVTFRCDPISEHNRLYWYRQTLGQGPEFLTYFQNEAQLEKSRLLSDRFSAERPKGSFSTLEIQRTEQGDSAMYLCASSQDRVGEQYFGPGTRLTVT.